The rows below give T cell receptor beta chains drawn from one sample of a study of OX40 agonist ivuxolimab in advanced cancers. Method: immunoSEQ multiplex PCR; TCRdb's copy keeps in-frame clones and lacks some. The table has 30,000 to 40,000 clones, 70% to 90% seen once; the top ten hold under 30%. The sequencing here drew on CD4+ or CD8+ T cells sorted from blood, taken in a trial of the OX40 agonist ivuxolimab. All receptors derive from an adult with an advanced solid tumor such as melanoma, head and neck, liver or kidney cancer. Each CDR3 is given with its conserved first and last residue. The D gene is left open where the match is weak. Size is omitted from some rows. Given values are once, few, many or a class for expanded clones.

v_gene,j_gene,d_gene,abundance,len,CDR3nt,CDR3aa
TRBV7-2,TRBJ2-3,TRBD2,.,15,TGTGCCAGCAGCTCGCCGCTAGCGGCCTCAGATACGCAGTATTTT,CASSSPLAASDTQYF
TRBV6-5,TRBJ2-7,.,once,14,TGTGCCAGCAGTCTACCCGGACTCTTTTACGAGCAGTACTTC,CASSLPGLFYEQYF
TRBV18,TRBJ2-7,TRBD1,once,16,TGTGCCAGCTCACCAGAGGGACAGCCATCCTTATACGAGCAGTACTTC,CASSPEGQPSLYEQYF
TRBV19,TRBJ1-2,TRBD1,.,15,TGTGCCAGTAGTCCCACCTTTCTAGGGGGCAGTGGCTACACCTTC,CASSPTFLGGSGYTF
TRBV6-1,TRBJ2-7,.,.,12,TGTGCCAGCAACCCGGGACAATACGAGCAGTACTTC,CASNPGQYEQYF
TRBV2,TRBJ2-5,.,.,10,TGTGCCAGCGCTGAAGAGACCCAGTACTTC,CASAEETQYF
TRBV4-2,TRBJ2-1,.,.,15,TGTGCCAGCAGCCACCGTTATAGCTCCTACAATGAGCAGTTCTTC,CASSHRYSSYNEQFF
TRBV10-2,TRBJ2-7,.,once,13,TGCGCCAGCCGGAGAACAGGGTCCTACGAGCAGTACTTC,CASRRTGSYEQYF
TRBV6-4,TRBJ2-1,TRBD2,.,15,TGTGCCAGCAGTGAACTAGCGGGAGCCTTCAATGAGCAGTTCTTC,CASSELAGAFNEQFF
TRBV6-6,TRBJ1-1,.,.,14,TGTGCCAGCAGTTACATGGAATTAGACACTGAAGCTTTCTTT,CASSYMELDTEAFF